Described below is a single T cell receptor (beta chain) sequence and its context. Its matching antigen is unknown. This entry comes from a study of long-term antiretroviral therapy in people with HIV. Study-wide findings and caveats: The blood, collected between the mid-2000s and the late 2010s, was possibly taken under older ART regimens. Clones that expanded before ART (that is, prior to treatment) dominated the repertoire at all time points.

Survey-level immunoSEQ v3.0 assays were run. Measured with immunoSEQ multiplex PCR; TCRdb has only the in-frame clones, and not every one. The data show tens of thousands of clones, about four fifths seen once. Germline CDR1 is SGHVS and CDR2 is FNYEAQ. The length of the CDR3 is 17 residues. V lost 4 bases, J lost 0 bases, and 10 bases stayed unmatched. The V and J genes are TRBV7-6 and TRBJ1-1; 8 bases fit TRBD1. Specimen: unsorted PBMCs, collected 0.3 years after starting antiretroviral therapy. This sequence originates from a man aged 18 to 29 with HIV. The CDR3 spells CASSSSRDRSMNTEAFF. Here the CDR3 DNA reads TGTGCCAGCAGCTCCTCCCGGGACAGGTCTATGAACACTGAAGCTTTCTTT. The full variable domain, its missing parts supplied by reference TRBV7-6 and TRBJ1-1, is GAGVSQSPRYKVTKRGQDVALRCDPISGHVSLYWYRQALGQGPEFLTYFNYEAQQDKSGLPNDRFSAERPEGSISTLTIQRTEQRDSAMYRCASSSSRDRSMNTEAFFGQGTRLTVV.